This is a list of T cell receptor beta chains from one sample in a study of cytomegalovirus exposure and HLA in healthy donors. This table comes from immunoSEQ multiplex PCR, and its TCRdb copy is limited to in-frame clones, with some not included. The data hold approximately 150,000 clones, with over 60% observed a single time. What was sequenced was PBMCs. The receptor set was obtained from a woman in her 30s in good health and CMV-seropositive. Both conserved end residues are part of each CDR3. A D gene is named only where the DNA matches it firmly. The size entry is marked missing in some rows and otherwise reads once, few, many or a size class.

clone_size j_call v_call d_call cdr3_aa cdr3_nt
once TRBJ2-7 TRBV6-5 - CASRTDRLIYEQYF TGTGCCAGCAGGACCGACAGGCTTATCTACGAGCAGTACTTC
once TRBJ1-2 TRBV28 - CASSSPGIGTPYGYTF TGTGCCAGCAGTTCCCCTGGGATAGGGACACCCTATGGCTACACCTTC
- TRBJ2-7 TRBV18 TRBD2 CASSPPTAGAYEQYF TGTGCCAGCTCACCCCCAACAGCGGGAGCCTACGAGCAGTACTTC
- TRBJ2-7 TRBV7-9 TRBD1 CASSLTGVIYEQYF TGTGCCAGCAGCCTGACAGGGGTAATCTACGAGCAGTACTTC
- TRBJ2-7 TRBV6-6 TRBD1 CASTDRDEDEQYF TGTGCCAGCACAGACAGGGATGAGGACGAGCAGTACTTC
few TRBJ1-2 TRBV4-1 - CASSQGTGTLSNYGYTF TGCGCCAGCAGCCAAGGAACCGGGACTCTATCTAACTATGGCTACACCTTC
- TRBJ2-2 TRBV9 - CASSVGDMNTGELFF TGTGCCAGCAGCGTAGGGGACATGAACACCGGGGAGCTGTTTTTT
- TRBJ2-7 TRBV4-1 - CASSGGYQQYF TGCGCCAGCAGCGGAGGGTACCAGCAGTACTTC
- TRBJ2-1 TRBV7-2 - CASSLDRGDYNEQFF TGTGCCAGCAGCTTAGATCGTGGAGACTACAATGAGCAGTTCTTC
few TRBJ2-5 TRBV15 - CATSRDGGKTQYF TGTGCCACCAGCAGAGATGGGGGGAAGACCCAGTACTTC
- TRBJ2-5 TRBV15 TRBD2 CATSREGTSGQKTQYF TGTGCCACCAGCAGAGAGGGGACTAGCGGTCAGAAGACCCAGTACTTC